This T cell receptor (beta chain) was captured in a study of T cell responses to AZD1222 COVID-19 vaccine. Study-wide results and caveats: The study identified only five to seven AZD1222 recipients as seropositive at baseline. Scientists sampled the repertoires only once the peak T cell response had passed. When two AZD1222 doses had been given, Spike-specific TCR breadth and depth rose.

Clones were read by immunoSEQ multiplex PCR, and TCRdb kept only the in-frame ones, dropping some. The sample lists around 110,000 clones, around 88% seen once, with just over 9.5% in the top ten. Trimming took 1 base from V and 8 from J, leaving 11 bases between them. The CDR3 is 14 residues long. Germline V gene lookup returns CDR1 LNHDA and CDR2 SQIVND (reference sequence). As to this clone: Its antigen is not identified.

This clonotype originated in an adult in good health. The chain couples TRBV19 to TRBJ1-4, with D possibly TRBD1 on 5 matching bases. Source: peripheral blood, taken on day 0 of AZD1222 vaccination. Written as DNA, the CDR3 is TGTGCCAGTAGTATAGGGTGGGGCGGAGAAAAACTGTTTTTT. Encoded protein: CASSIGWGGEKLFF. Full variable domain (rest looked up from reference TRBV19 and TRBJ1-4): DGGITQSPKYLFRKEGQNVTLSCEQNLNHDAMYWYRQDPGQGLRLIYYSQIVNDFQKGDIAEGYSVSREKKESFPLTVTSAQKNPTAFYLCASSIGWGGEKLFFGSGTQLSVL.